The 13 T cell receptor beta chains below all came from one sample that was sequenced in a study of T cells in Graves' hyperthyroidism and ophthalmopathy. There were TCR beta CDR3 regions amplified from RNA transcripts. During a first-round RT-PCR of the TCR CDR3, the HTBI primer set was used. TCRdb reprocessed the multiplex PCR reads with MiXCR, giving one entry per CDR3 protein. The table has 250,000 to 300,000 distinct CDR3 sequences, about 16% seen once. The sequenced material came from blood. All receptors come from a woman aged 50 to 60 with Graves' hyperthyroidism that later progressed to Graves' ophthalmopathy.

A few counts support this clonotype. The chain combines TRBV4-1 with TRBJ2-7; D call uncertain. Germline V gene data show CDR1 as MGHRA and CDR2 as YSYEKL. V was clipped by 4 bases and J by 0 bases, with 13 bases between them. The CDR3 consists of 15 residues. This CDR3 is CASSRLVQSSYEQYF. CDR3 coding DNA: TGCGCCAGCAGCCGCCTCGTCCAGAGCTCCTACGAGCAGTACTTC.

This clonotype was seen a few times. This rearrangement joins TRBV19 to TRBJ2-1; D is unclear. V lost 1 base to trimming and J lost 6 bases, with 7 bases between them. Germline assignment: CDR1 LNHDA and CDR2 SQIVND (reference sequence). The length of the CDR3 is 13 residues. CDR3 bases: TGTGCCAGTAGTATAGGGTCGGGCAATGAGCAGTTCTTC. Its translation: CASSIGSGNEQFF.

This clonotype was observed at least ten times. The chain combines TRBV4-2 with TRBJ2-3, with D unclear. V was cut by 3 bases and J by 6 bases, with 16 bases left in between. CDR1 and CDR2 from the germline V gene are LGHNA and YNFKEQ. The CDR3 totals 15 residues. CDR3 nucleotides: TGTGCCAGCAGCCAGAGGACCAAGCTCGGGGATACGCAGTATTTT. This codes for CASSQRTKLGDTQYF.

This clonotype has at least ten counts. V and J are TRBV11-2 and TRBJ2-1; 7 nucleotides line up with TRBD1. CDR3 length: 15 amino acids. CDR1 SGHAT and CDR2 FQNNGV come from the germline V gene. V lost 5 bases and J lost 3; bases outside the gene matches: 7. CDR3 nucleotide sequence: TGTGCCAGCAGCGCCCGGGACAGTGTCTACAATGAGCAGTTCTTC. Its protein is CASSARDSVYNEQFF. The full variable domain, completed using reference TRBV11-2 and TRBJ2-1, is EAGVAQSPRYKIIEKRQSVAFWCNPISGHATLYWYQQILGQGPKLLIQFQNNGVVDDSQLPKDRFSAERLKGVDSTLKIQPAKLEDSAVYLCASSARDSVYNEQFFGPGTRLTVL.

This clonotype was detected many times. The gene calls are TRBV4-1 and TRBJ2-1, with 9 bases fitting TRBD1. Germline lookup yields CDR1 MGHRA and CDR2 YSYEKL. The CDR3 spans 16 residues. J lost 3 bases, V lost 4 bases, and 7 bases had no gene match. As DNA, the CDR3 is TGCGCCAGCAGCCCGTTCGGACAGGGGATCTACAATGAGCAGTTCTTC. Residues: CASSPFGQGIYNEQFF.

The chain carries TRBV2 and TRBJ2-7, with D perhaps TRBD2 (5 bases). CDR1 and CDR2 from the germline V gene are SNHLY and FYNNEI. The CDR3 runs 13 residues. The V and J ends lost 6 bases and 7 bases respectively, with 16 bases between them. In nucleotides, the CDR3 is TGTGCCAGCAGCTCAACCGGGGTGTTGGAGCAGTACTTC. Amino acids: CASSSTGVLEQYF.

CDR3 in amino acids: CASSSGLQDPKYF. The CDR3 bases are TGTGCCAGCAGCTCCGGCCTACAGGACCCTAAGTACTTC. The chain uses TRBV28 and TRBJ2-5; TRBD1 might be the D (5 bases). This CDR3 is 13 amino acids long. V was cut by 6 bases and J by 12 bases, with 20 bases left in between. The V gene's germline CDR1 is MDHEN and CDR2 SYDVKM.

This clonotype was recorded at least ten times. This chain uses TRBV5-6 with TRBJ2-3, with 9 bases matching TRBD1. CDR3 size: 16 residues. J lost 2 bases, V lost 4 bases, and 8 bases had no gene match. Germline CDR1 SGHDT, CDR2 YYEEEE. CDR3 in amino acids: CASSDSGTGYTDTQYF. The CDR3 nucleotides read TGTGCCAGCAGCGACTCCGGGACAGGGTACACAGATACGCAGTATTTT. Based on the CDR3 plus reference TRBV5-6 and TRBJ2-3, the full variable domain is DAGVTQSPTHLIKTRGQQVTLRCSPKSGHDTVSWYQQALGQGPQFIFQYYEEEERQRGNFPDRFSGHQFPNYSSELNVNALLLGDSALYLCASSDSGTGYTDTQYFGPGTRLTVL.

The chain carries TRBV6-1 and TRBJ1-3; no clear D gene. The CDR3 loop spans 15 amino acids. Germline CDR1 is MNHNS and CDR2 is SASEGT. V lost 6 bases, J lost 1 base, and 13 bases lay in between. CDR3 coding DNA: TGTGCCAGCAGACCCGGGTTTGCATCTGGAAACACCATATATTTT. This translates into CASRPGFASGNTIYF.

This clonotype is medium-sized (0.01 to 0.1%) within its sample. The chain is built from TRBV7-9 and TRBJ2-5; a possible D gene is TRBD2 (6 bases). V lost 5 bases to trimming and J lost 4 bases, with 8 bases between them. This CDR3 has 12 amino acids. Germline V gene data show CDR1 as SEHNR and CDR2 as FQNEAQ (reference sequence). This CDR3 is CASSQEGETQYF. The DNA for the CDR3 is TGTGCCAGCAGCCAGGAGGGAGAGACCCAGTACTTC. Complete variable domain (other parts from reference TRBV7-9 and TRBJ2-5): DTGVSQNPRHKITKRGQNVTFRCDPISEHNRLYWYRQTLGQGPEFLTYFQNEAQLEKSRLLSDRFSAERPKGSFSTLEIQRTEQGDSAMYLCASSQEGETQYFGPGTRLLVL.

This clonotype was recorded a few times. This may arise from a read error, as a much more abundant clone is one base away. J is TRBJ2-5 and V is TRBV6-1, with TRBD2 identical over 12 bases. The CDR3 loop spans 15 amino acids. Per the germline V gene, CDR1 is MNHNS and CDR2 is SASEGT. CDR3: CASSVLAGGQGTQYF. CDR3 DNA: TGTGCCAGCAGCGTCCTAGCGGGAGGGCAAGGGACCCAGTACTTC.

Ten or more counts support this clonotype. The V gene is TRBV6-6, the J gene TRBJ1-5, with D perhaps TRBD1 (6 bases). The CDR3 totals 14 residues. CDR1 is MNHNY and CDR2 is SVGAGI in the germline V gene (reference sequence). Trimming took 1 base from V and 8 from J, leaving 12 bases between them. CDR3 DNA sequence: TGTGCCAGCAGTTACTTGGGGGCCCGAGAGCCCCAGCATTTT. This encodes CASSYLGAREPQHF.

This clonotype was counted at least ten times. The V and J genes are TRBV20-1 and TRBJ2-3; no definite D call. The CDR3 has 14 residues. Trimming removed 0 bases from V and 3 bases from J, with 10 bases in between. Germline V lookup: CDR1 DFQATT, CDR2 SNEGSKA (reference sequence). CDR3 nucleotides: TGCAGTGCTAGAGATCAGGTCGGAACAGATACGCAGTATTTT. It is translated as CSARDQVGTDTQYF.